The entry below gives a single T cell receptor beta chain sequence along with its context. No antigen is known for it. This specimen belongs to a study of lymphopenia after photon versus proton radiotherapy. The study, taken as a whole, reports: Survival link was tested only in deceased patients; proton benefit remains a possibility. Photon-treated patients lost naive T cells and TCR diversity; proton-treated stayed stable. Post-nadir diversity loss with photons came from oligoclonal expansion, particularly CD8+ Temra cells.

The CDR3 runs to 17 residues. The ends were cut back, 4 bases at V and 3 bases at J, with 20 bases in the middle. Some clones are missing from TCRdb's copy, which holds only in-frame ones; the method was immunoSEQ multiplex PCR. The data show some 70,000 clones, about 90% seen once. The clonotype was recovered from an elderly man with esophageal cancer. V usage is TRBV23-1 and J usage is TRBJ2-3; D call uncertain. TRBV23-1 is sorted into the ORF group, with uncertain function. Sequences were derived from peripheral blood, sampled from a patient treated with proton-based radiotherapy. The DNA of the CDR3 is TGCGCCAGCAGTCCCCGGTGGGGTAAGGAAATGACAGATACGCAGTATTTT. Its translation: CASSPRWGKEMTDTQYF.